Listed here are 29 T cell receptor beta chains from one sample, sequenced in a study of blood T cell repertoires in COVID-19. Clones were read by immunoSEQ multiplex PCR, and TCRdb kept only the in-frame ones, dropping some. Of about 380,000 clones in the sample, roughly nine tenths are singletons; the top ten hold around 1.2%. The source material was peripheral blood. The receptors come from a man between 35 and 55 years old with acute or convalescent COVID-19.

This chain links TRBV10-3 with TRBJ1-1; a possible D gene is TRBD1 (5 bases). Trimming stripped 0 bases from V and 3 bases from J, with 11 bases between. CDR1 ENHRY and CDR2 SYGVKD come from the germline V gene. The CDR3 covers 15 residues. CDR3 sequence: CAISESREGDTEAFF. CDR3 bases: TGTGCCATCAGTGAGTCCAGGGAAGGGGACACTGAAGCTTTCTTT.

This chain uses TRBV27 with TRBJ2-2; a possible D gene is TRBD1 (5 bases). V lost 1 base to trimming and J lost 2 bases, with 14 bases between them. Germline lookup yields CDR1 MNHEY and CDR2 SMNVEV (reference sequence). This CDR3 comprises 17 residues. CDR3: CASSLLVGPKNTGELFF. The CDR3, as DNA: TGTGCCAGCAGTTTATTGGTGGGGCCCAAAAACACCGGGGAGCTGTTTTTT.

CDR3 bases: TGTGCCAGCAGCTTAGGTGGGGGGTGGGAAAAACTGTTTTTT. It yields the protein CASSLGGGWEKLFF. The chain couples TRBV7-8 to TRBJ1-4; D might be TRBD1 (5 bases). V lost 1 base to trimming and J lost 8 bases, with 11 bases between them. Germline V gene sequence: CDR1 SGHVS, CDR2 FQNEAQ. CDR3 length: 14 residues.

The rearrangement links TRBV5-6 to TRBJ1-2; 12 nucleotides line up with TRBD1. Germline V gives CDR1 SGHDT, CDR2 YYEEEE. The ends lost 4 bases at V and 7 bases at J; junction bases unmatched: 8. The CDR3 contains 15 residues. The CDR3 region is CASSGGTGGLSGYTF. As DNA, the CDR3 is TGTGCCAGCAGCGGCGGGACAGGGGGCTTGTCTGGCTACACCTTC.

The chain couples TRBV4-2 to TRBJ2-2; tentatively, D is TRBD2 (6 bases). Per the germline V gene, CDR1 is LGHNA and CDR2 is YNFKEQ. The V end lost 0 bases, the J end lost 0 bases, and 14 bases lay between the germline ends. The CDR3 totals 18 residues. This CDR3 is CASSQDRVGGANTGELFF. CDR3 nucleotide sequence: TGTGCCAGCAGCCAAGATAGGGTTGGAGGGGCGAACACCGGGGAGCTGTTTTTT.

This chain connects TRBV7-9 to TRBJ1-6, with TRBD1 matching 12 bases. Germline V gene data show CDR1 as SEHNR and CDR2 as FQNEAQ (reference sequence). With V trimmed by 1 base and J by 7 bases, 5 bases remained unmatched. The CDR3 totals 17 residues. The CDR3 protein is CASSLVGTGGWNSPLHF. CDR3 sequence (DNA): TGTGCCAGCAGCTTAGTAGGGACAGGGGGCTGGAATTCACCCCTCCACTTT.

This clone came up a few times. The chain has TRBV4-2 and TRBJ1-1; D is uncertain. This CDR3 is built from 13 residues. Germline CDR1 is LGHNA and CDR2 is YNFKEQ. V lost 0 bases and J lost 9, with 11 bases in between. DNA for the CDR3: TGTGCCAGCAGCCAAGAATTATGGGCCAAAGCTTTCTTT. Protein product: CASSQELWAKAFF.

This clone was counted a few times. The rearrangement uses TRBV28 and TRBJ2-7, with 9 bases matching TRBD1. Germline values: CDR1 MDHEN, CDR2 SYDVKM. The CDR3 has 16 residues. V shed 2 bases, J shed 3 bases, and the junction held 8 bases outside the gene matches. The CDR3 is CASSLPSQGASYEQYF. CDR3 nucleotide sequence: TGTGCCAGCAGTTTACCTTCACAGGGGGCGAGCTACGAGCAGTACTTC.

This clone has more than one count but fewer than ten. The chain couples TRBV2 to TRBJ1-5; no clear D. The length of the CDR3 is 13 residues. The germline CDR1 and CDR2 sequences are SNHLY and FYNNEI. With 7 bases removed from V and 0 bases from J, the gap between germline ends came to 7 bases. The DNA for the CDR3 is TGTGCCAGCAAAAGAGTTAGCAATCAGCCCCAGCATTTT. This sequence encodes CASKRVSNQPQHF. The complete variable domain, with remaining parts taken from reference TRBV2 and TRBJ1-5, reads EPEVTQTPSHQVTQMGQEVILRCVPISNHLYFYWYRQILGQKVEFLVSFYNNEISEKSEIFDDQFSVERPDGSNFTLKIRSTKLEDSAMYFCASKRVSNQPQHFGDGTRLSIL.

In this sample, this clone turned up once. The chain links TRBV11-1 to TRBJ1-2, with 7 positions matching TRBD1. This CDR3 spans 15 amino acids. The V gene end was trimmed by 0 bases and the J gene end by 3 bases; junction bases not matched to a gene: 4. The germline V gene encodes CDR1 SGHAT and CDR2 FQDESV (reference sequence). The CDR3 spells CASSLAGTEHYGYTF. CDR3 bases: TGTGCCAGCAGCTTAGCCGGGACAGAGCACTATGGCTACACCTTC.

The V and J genes are TRBV19 and TRBJ1-5, with a weak D call TRBD1 (5 bases). The CDR3 consists of 16 residues. V lost 6 bases to trimming and J lost 6 bases, with 21 bases between them. Germline V lookup: CDR1 LNHDA, CDR2 SQIVND (reference sequence). The CDR3 DNA reads TGTGCCAGTAGCCCAGCTAGTACGGGGGATAGTCAGCCCCAGCATTTT. It yields the protein CASSPASTGDSQPQHF.

The V and J genes are TRBV14 and TRBJ1-1; D unresolved. This CDR3 contains 14 residues. V dropped 5 bases and J dropped 4 bases, with 14 bases sitting between them. Germline V gives CDR1 SGHDN, CDR2 FVKESK. CDR3 bases: TGTGCCAGCAGCGAACTGTCAGTAGCCACTGAAGCTTTCTTT. Encoded protein: CASSELSVATEAFF.

This chain links TRBV25-1 with TRBJ1-6, with D possibly being TRBD1 (5 bases). Germline CDR1 and CDR2: MGHDK and SYGVNS. The CDR3 sequence is 15 residues long. Trimming took off 0 bases at V and 7 bases at J, with 10 bases between the two ends. CDR3 residues: CASSEYSGPNSPLHF. The DNA of the CDR3 is TGTGCCAGCAGTGAATATTCAGGGCCAAATTCACCCCTCCACTTT.

The chain carries TRBV20-1 and TRBJ1-5; D call uncertain. Looked up from germline, CDR1 is DFQATT and CDR2 is SNEGSKA (reference sequence). The CDR3 has 10 amino acids. The germline V and J ends were trimmed by 1 base and 10 bases, with 5 bases remaining between them. The CDR3 DNA sequence: TGCAGTGCTAGAGGGAGCCCCCAGCATTTT. The encoded protein is CSARGSPQHF.

In the case of this clone: Other DNA sequences from this sample encode an identical CDR3 as well. The rearrangement links TRBV9 to TRBJ2-1; TRBD1 matches at 7 bases. The CDR3 has 15 amino acids. With 2 bases clipped from V and 0 bases from J, the junction kept 2 bases outside the gene matches. Germline V gene lookup returns CDR1 SGDLS and CDR2 YYNGEE. The CDR3 here is CASSVTGSSYNEQFF. The CDR3, as DNA: TGTGCCAGCAGCGTGACAGGGAGCTCCTACAATGAGCAGTTCTTC.

The J gene is TRBJ1-5, the V gene TRBV6-1, with D maybe TRBD1 (6 bases). Trimming shortened V by 1 base and J by 3 bases, and 13 bases separated the two germline ends. The CDR3 has 16 amino acids. Germline CDR1 and CDR2: MNHNS and SASEGT. The DNA of the CDR3 is TGTGCCAGCAGTGAAGGGTGGCAGGGACACAATCAGCCCCAGCATTTT. Translated, it gives CASSEGWQGHNQPQHF.

The rearrangement joins TRBV4-3 to TRBJ2-7; 7 bases fit TRBD2. CDR3 size: 13 residues. V lost 1 base and J lost 5; bases outside the gene matches: 2. CDR1 LGHNA and CDR2 YSLEER come from the germline V gene. CDR3 amino acids: CASSQGSGNEQYF. The CDR3 bases are TGCGCCAGCAGCCAAGGAAGCGGGAACGAGCAGTACTTC.

CDR3 sequence reads: CAWAGGGSTDTQYF. The CDR3 DNA reads as TGTGCCTGGGCGGGTGGAGGGAGCACAGATACGCAGTATTTT. This sequence joins TRBV30 and TRBJ2-3; the D gene is possibly TRBD2 (6 bases). Trimming removed 5 bases at V and 0 bases at J, with 12 bases between. Germline V gene lookup returns CDR1 GTSNPN and CDR2 SVGIG (reference sequence). The CDR3 extends over 14 amino acids.

This sequence joins TRBV5-8 and TRBJ2-6; D ambiguous. The CDR3 contains 13 residues. Germline V CDR1 and CDR2: SGHTS, YDEGEE. V gave up 7 bases and J gave up 4 bases, with 9 bases separating them. CDR3 sequence (DNA): TGTGCCAGCGGAATACAGGGGGCCAACGTCCTGACTTTC. Amino acid sequence: CASGIQGANVLTF.

V usage is TRBV5-6 and J usage is TRBJ1-6, with D possibly matching TRBD1 (6 bases). Germline CDR1 is SGHDT and CDR2 is YYEEEE. Between the trimmed V and J ends, which lost 0 bases and 11 bases, there was a span of 18 bases. This CDR3 spans 16 amino acids. The CDR3 DNA is TGTGCCAGCAGCTTGGTGGATGGGGGCTCGAGGCCACCCCTCCACTTT. Translation gives CASSLVDGGSRPPLHF.

The chain joins TRBV19 to TRBJ2-5; D may be TRBD2 (6 bases). The CDR3 covers 16 residues. V was trimmed by 3 bases and J by 0 bases, leaving 14 bases between them. Germline V gene sequence: CDR1 LNHDA, CDR2 SQIVND (reference sequence). CDR3 sequence (DNA): TGTGCCAGTAGTATCGGAGGGCTAGCTCACCAAGAGACCCAGTACTTC. It specifies CASSIGGLAHQETQYF.

The rearrangement links TRBV19 to TRBJ1-2; D ambiguous. Trimming removed 7 bases from V and 3 bases from J, with 21 bases in between. Per the germline V gene, CDR1 is LNHDA and CDR2 is SQIVND (reference sequence). CDR3 length: 16 amino acids. CDR3 amino acids: CASTLPTSKKDYGYTF. The DNA for the CDR3 is TGTGCCAGTACCCTACCCACCTCGAAGAAAGACTATGGCTACACCTTC. The full variable domain, its missing parts supplied by reference TRBV19 and TRBJ1-2, is DGGITQSPKYLFRKEGQNVTLSCEQNLNHDAMYWYRQDPGQGLRLIYYSQIVNDFQKGDIAEGYSVSREKKESFPLTVTSAQKNPTAFYLCASTLPTSKKDYGYTFGSGTRLTVV.

CDR3 nucleotides: TGTGCCAGCAGCCCCGCCGGGGTAGCGGGGCTGTACAATGAGCAGTTCTTC. Protein product: CASSPAGVAGLYNEQFF. The chain recombines TRBV5-6 with TRBJ2-1; 8 positions agree with TRBD2. V was pared by 4 bases and J by 4 bases, with 13 bases of the junction left unmatched. Germline V gives CDR1 SGHDT, CDR2 YYEEEE. The CDR3 totals 17 residues.

This rearrangement joins TRBV10-3 to TRBJ1-2; D call uncertain. The CDR3 length is 16 residues. V dropped 0 bases and J dropped 0 bases, with 11 bases sitting between them. Germline assignment: CDR1 ENHRY and CDR2 SYGVKD. The CDR3 nucleotides read TGTGCCATCAGTGAGTCCGCCGCTAGTGCTAACTATGGCTACACCTTC. It codes for CAISESAASANYGYTF.

The rearrangement links TRBV6-6 to TRBJ2-2; D is unresolved. The CDR3 is 13 residues long. The germline V gene has CDR1 MNHNY and CDR2 SVGAGI (reference sequence). V lost 2 bases and J 6 bases, leaving 7 bases between the germline ends. CDR3 bases: TGTGCCAGCAGTTACCCCCCCGCCGGGGAGCTGTTTTTT. Translating it yields CASSYPPAGELFF.

This clone was recorded only once. The rearrangement links TRBV21-1 to TRBJ1-2; TRBD1, the D gene given by the table, was not confirmed from the DNA. TRBV21-1 is a pseudogene locus. This CDR3 has 14 residues. In nucleotides, the CDR3 is TGTGCCAGCAGCAAGCGGACAGGAAACTATGGCTACACCTTC. Translating it yields CASSKRTGNYGYTF.

Only one count was recorded for this clone. V usage is TRBV11-3 and J usage is TRBJ2-7, with a weak D call TRBD2 (6 bases). Germline V gives CDR1 SGHNT, CDR2 YENEEA. V was trimmed by 0 bases and J by 7 bases, leaving 16 bases between them. The CDR3 runs to 15 residues. CDR3 region: CASSLDARVREEQYF. CDR3 nucleotide sequence: TGTGCCAGCAGCTTAGACGCCCGGGTCCGGGAGGAGCAGTACTTC.

The chain has TRBV28 and TRBJ2-2; 8 positions match TRBD1. The germline V gene has CDR1 MDHEN and CDR2 SYDVKM. This CDR3 is built from 15 residues. J gave up 2 bases and V 7 bases, and 6 bases lay outside the gene matches. The CDR3 coding sequence is TGTGCCAGCATTACGACAGGGGCTAACACCGGGGAGCTGTTTTTT. It specifies CASITTGANTGELFF.

This chain joins TRBV7-9 and TRBJ2-3, with D unclear. The germline V and J ends were trimmed by 1 base and 0 bases, with 8 bases remaining between them. There are 15 residues in the CDR3. The germline V gene has CDR1 SEHNR and CDR2 FQNEAQ (reference sequence). The CDR3 region is CASSLGWQSTDTQYF. The DNA of the CDR3 is TGTGCCAGCAGCTTAGGTTGGCAGAGCACAGATACGCAGTATTTT. Based on the CDR3 plus reference TRBV7-9 and TRBJ2-3, the full variable domain is DTGVSQNPRHKITKRGQNVTFRCDPISEHNRLYWYRQTLGQGPEFLTYFQNEAQLEKSRLLSDRFSAERPKGSFSTLEIQRTEQGDSAMYLCASSLGWQSTDTQYFGPGTRLTVL.